The 26 T cell receptor beta chains given below trace back to one sample, sequenced in a study of CD8+ T cells in alopecia areata. Extracted RNA was reverse transcribed, and the resulting cDNA served as sequencing template. The repertoire was sequenced with immunoSEQ multiplex PCR; TCRdb's copy has only in-frame clones and lacks some. Altogether 140,000 to 150,000 clones are present, 62% being singletons, with the ten largest covering 30% to 45%. Sequencing was carried out using CD8+ T cells sorted from blood. All receptors derive from a human donor in good health.

The chain links TRBV5-1 to TRBJ1-1; no reliable D call. The V gene lost 4 bases and the J gene lost 7 bases, with 8 bases spanning the gap. From germline, CDR1 is SGHRS and CDR2 YFSETQ. This CDR3 is built from 11 residues. The CDR3 spells CASSLGYEAFF. The CDR3 DNA reads as TGCGCCAGCAGCCTCGGATATGAAGCTTTCTTT.

This chain connects TRBV2 to TRBJ2-6; 9 bases agree with TRBD1. V gave up 5 bases and J gave up 1 base; unmatched junction bases: 9. Germline CDR1 and CDR2: SNHLY and FYNNEI. CDR3 length: 18 amino acids. The CDR3 nucleotides are TGTGCCAGCAGTCTACCCCGGACAGGGGAGTCTGGGGCCAACGTCCTGACTTTC. The encoded protein is CASSLPRTGESGANVLTF.

In its sample, this clone was seen a few times. This chain uses TRBV28 with TRBJ2-5; 9 bases fit TRBD2. CDR1 MDHEN and CDR2 SYDVKM come from the germline V gene. J lost 4 bases, V lost 2 bases, and 8 bases had no gene match. The CDR3 is 16 residues long. The CDR3 nucleotides read TGTGCCAGCAGTTTACAGGCGGGAGGGCCCTCAGAGACCCAGTACTTC. Translated: CASSLQAGGPSETQYF.

V and J are TRBV6-1 and TRBJ1-1; no clear D gene. With 2 bases removed from V and 2 bases from J, the gap between germline ends came to 9 bases. CDR1 is MNHNS, CDR2 SASEGT, per germline. This CDR3 has 14 amino acids. The CDR3 loop is CASSEWVDNTEAFF. CDR3 bases: TGTGCCAGCAGTGAATGGGTGGATAACACTGAAGCTTTCTTT.

The genes are TRBV19 and TRBJ2-3; 8 bases are a match to TRBD2. The CDR3 runs 15 residues. The J segment lost 6 bases and the V segment lost 5 bases, leaving 10 bases of the junction unmatched. Germline V gene lookup returns CDR1 LNHDA and CDR2 SQIVND (reference sequence). This CDR3 reads CASSGWKAGVDTQYF. As DNA, the CDR3 is TGTGCCAGTAGTGGGTGGAAAGCGGGAGTGGATACGCAGTATTTT.

V and J are TRBV4-1 and TRBJ2-1; D is possibly TRBD2 (5 bases). With 3 bases removed from V and 6 bases from J, the gap between germline ends came to 12 bases. CDR3 length equals 14 residues. CDR1 and CDR2 (germline): MGHRA, YSYEKL. The CDR3 loop reads CASSQASGINEQFF. Here the CDR3 DNA reads TGCGCCAGCAGCCAGGCCTCCGGGATCAATGAGCAGTTCTTC.

This chain uses TRBV27 with TRBJ2-2; no firm D call. Trimming pared 2 bases from V and 1 base from J, leaving 5 bases between. The CDR3 extends over 14 amino acids. Per germline, CDR1 MNHEY and CDR2 SMNVEV (reference sequence). The CDR3 sequence is CASSLGQNTGELFF. For the CDR3, the DNA is TGTGCCAGCAGTTTAGGGCAGAACACCGGGGAGCTGTTTTTT.

This chain joins TRBV29-1 and TRBJ2-2; a possible D gene is TRBD1 (6 bases). CDR1 and CDR2 from the germline V gene are SQVTM and ANQGSEA. The ends were cut back, 4 bases at V and 1 base at J, with 13 bases in the middle. This CDR3 region has 15 residues. CDR3 DNA: TGCAGCGTTGCCAATCCGGGACAGAACACCGGGGAGCTGTTTTTT. It encodes CSVANPGQNTGELFF.

The V gene is TRBV30, the J gene TRBJ1-1; D gene uncertain. V was cut by 2 bases and J by 0 bases, with 13 bases left in between. The V gene's germline CDR1 is GTSNPN and CDR2 SVGIG (reference sequence). CDR3 length: 15 residues. DNA for the CDR3: TGTGCCTGGAGTCCTTCTTTGTACATGAACACTGAAGCTTTCTTT. The encoded protein is CAWSPSLYMNTEAFF.

The chain links TRBV28 to TRBJ2-7; 9 bases fit TRBD1. V lost 5 bases and J lost 6; bases outside the gene matches: 8. Germline CDR1 and CDR2: MDHEN and SYDVKM. The CDR3 covers 14 residues. The CDR3 here is CASSPGTGLIEQYF. DNA of the CDR3: TGTGCCAGCAGTCCCGGGACAGGGTTGATCGAGCAGTACTTC. The whole variable domain, filled in from reference TRBV28 and TRBJ2-7, reads DVKVTQSSRYLVKRTGEKVFLECVQDMDHENMFWYRQDPGLGLRLIYFSYDVKMKEKGDIPEGYSVSREKKERFSLILESASTNQTSMYLCASSPGTGLIEQYFGPGTRLTVT.

A few counts support this clone. The CDR3 DNA reads as TGTGCCACCAGCAGCGGGATGGGGTACCAAGAGACCCAGTACTTC. Translation gives CATSSGMGYQETQYF. This chain joins TRBV15 and TRBJ2-5; possible D gene TRBD2, 5 bases. CDR1 is LNHNV, CDR2 YYDKDF, per germline (reference sequence). The CDR3 covers 15 residues. Trimming removed 3 bases at V and 0 bases at J, with 11 bases between.

The chain combines TRBV12-5 with TRBJ1-1, with 7 positions matching TRBD1. CDR3 length equals 12 residues. From germline, CDR1 is LGHNT and CDR2 FRNRAP. Losses at the gene ends were 5 bases for V and 5 bases for J; bases not matched to a gene: 2. The CDR3 region is CASGQGGTEAFF. The CDR3 DNA reads TGTGCTAGTGGTCAGGGGGGGACTGAAGCTTTCTTT.

This chain links TRBV9 with TRBJ1-2; D is perhaps TRBD1 (6 bases). Germline CDR1 reads SGDLS; CDR2 reads YYNGEE. V was cut by 2 bases and J by 0 bases, with 8 bases left in between. The CDR3 sequence is 14 residues long. The CDR3 DNA is TGTGCCAGCAGCGTGACAGGCGCTAACTATGGCTACACCTTC. It yields the protein CASSVTGANYGYTF. Variable domain in full (rest from reference TRBV9 and TRBJ1-2): DSGVTQTPKHLITATGQRVTLRCSPRSGDLSVYWYQQSLDQGLQFLIQYYNGEERAKGNILERFSAQQFPDLHSELNLSSLELGDSALYFCASSVTGANYGYTFGSGTRLTVV.

The chain has TRBV5-1 and TRBJ1-1; the match to TRBD1 covers 12 bases. This CDR3 comprises 15 residues. J gave up 1 base and V 7 bases, and 5 bases lay outside the gene matches. The germline V gene has CDR1 SGHRS and CDR2 YFSETQ. CDR3 sequence (DNA): TGCGCCAGCCGGGACAGGGGGCTTTGGAACACTGAAGCTTTCTTT. Translated, it gives CASRDRGLWNTEAFF.

The V and J genes are TRBV27 and TRBJ2-7; D is tentatively TRBD1 or TRBD2 (5 bases each). The germline CDR1 and CDR2 sequences are MNHEY and SMNVEV (reference sequence). The V gene lost 5 bases and the J gene lost 6 bases, with 17 bases spanning the gap. The CDR3 has 14 amino acids. The chain's CDR3 is CASSPGTLRVEQYF. CDR3 bases: TGTGCCAGCAGTCCTGGGACCCTAAGGGTCGAGCAGTACTTC.

This clone showed up just a few times. The V call is TRBV5-6, the J call TRBJ2-4; D ambiguous. V was cut by 6 bases and J by 3 bases, with 22 bases left in between. The CDR3 covers 17 residues. Germline CDR1 SGHDT, CDR2 YYEEEE. CDR3: CASTRRVQYDYKNIQYF. The DNA for the CDR3 is TGTGCCAGCACCCGAAGGGTACAGTATGATTACAAAAACATTCAGTACTTC. The entire variable domain, with the rest obtained from reference TRBV5-6 and TRBJ2-4, is as follows: DAGVTQSPTHLIKTRGQQVTLRCSPKSGHDTVSWYQQALGQGPQFIFQYYEEEERQRGNFPDRFSGHQFPNYSSELNVNALLLGDSALYLCASTRRVQYDYKNIQYFGAGTRLSVL.

The chain employs TRBV30 and TRBJ1-1; D is uncertain. With 3 bases removed from V and 5 bases from J, the gap between germline ends came to 10 bases. The CDR3 loop spans 12 amino acids. Germline V gene sequence: CDR1 GTSNPN, CDR2 SVGIG (reference sequence). The CDR3 spells CAWSQFSTEAFF. The CDR3 nucleotides read TGTGCCTGGAGCCAATTCTCTACTGAAGCTTTCTTT. Looking up the rest from reference TRBV30 and TRBJ1-1 gives the full variable domain: SQTIHQWPATLVQPVGSPLSLECTVEGTSNPNLYWYRQAAGRGLQLLFYSVGIGQISSEVPQNLSASRPQDRQFILSSKKLLLSDSGFYLCAWSQFSTEAFFGQGTRLTVV.

V is TRBV13 and J is TRBJ2-6, with D uncertain. Per germline, CDR1 PRHDT and CDR2 FYEKMQ (reference sequence). CDR3 length: 17 residues. With 3 bases removed from V and 0 bases from J, the gap between germline ends came to 12 bases. The DNA for the CDR3 is TGTGCCAGCAGCTTCCCGGGTAGCCACTCTGGGGCCAACGTCCTGACTTTC. Amino acids: CASSFPGSHSGANVLTF.

The chain joins TRBV2 to TRBJ1-2; no clear D gene. V dropped 1 base and J dropped 5 bases, with 11 bases sitting between them. The CDR3 runs 14 residues. Germline V CDR1 and CDR2: SNHLY, FYNNEI. The CDR3 DNA reads as TGTGCCAGCAGTGAAGGGCAGATCGGATATGGCTACACCTTC. This gives the protein CASSEGQIGYGYTF.

This clone was seen more than once but under ten times. This chain uses TRBV7-9 with TRBJ2-7, with D hard to call. V lost 4 bases, J lost 7 bases, and 14 bases lay in between. The CDR3 runs to 13 residues. Germline CDR1 SEHNR, CDR2 FQNEAQ (reference sequence). The CDR3 sequence is CASSSRHSHEQYF. CDR3 DNA: TGTGCCAGCAGCTCCCGACACTCTCATGAGCAGTACTTC.

The rearrangement joins TRBV2 to TRBJ2-5; tentative D call: TRBD2 (6 bases). The CDR3 covers 17 residues. The V gene's germline CDR1 is SNHLY and CDR2 FYNNEI. Trimming took off 5 bases at V and 5 bases at J, with 24 bases between the two ends. CDR3 sequence reads: CASSPINPGLLVETQYF. In DNA, the CDR3 is TGTGCCAGCAGTCCTATCAACCCGGGACTCCTGGTCGAGACCCAGTACTTC.

This sequence joins TRBV2 and TRBJ2-7; 9 nucleotides agree with TRBD1. CDR1 is SNHLY, CDR2 FYNNEI, per germline. The junction had 3 bases not matched to a gene; V was cut back by 4 bases and J by 5 bases. This CDR3 is built from 13 residues. The CDR3 nucleotides read TGTGCCAGCAGTGGACAGGGGGACCACGAGCAGTACTTC. Its translation: CASSGQGDHEQYF.

V is TRBV4-1 and J is TRBJ2-1; weak D call: TRBD2 (6 bases). Germline loops: CDR1 MGHRA, CDR2 YSYEKL. V shed 4 bases and J shed 0 bases, with 13 bases lying between them. The CDR3 covers 16 residues. CDR3 sequence: CASSRTGTGSYNEQFF. As DNA, the CDR3 is TGCGCCAGCAGCCGAACCGGGACTGGCTCCTACAATGAGCAGTTCTTC.

The sample holds one count of this clone. This chain joins TRBV7-9 and TRBJ1-5; 9 nucleotides match TRBD1. Germline V CDR1 and CDR2: SEHNR, FQNEAQ (reference sequence). The J segment lost 6 bases and the V segment lost 6 bases, leaving 6 bases of the junction unmatched. The CDR3 extends over 14 amino acids. The CDR3 reads CASSRQGEGQPQHF. DNA for the CDR3: TGTGCCAGCAGTAGACAGGGGGAGGGTCAGCCCCAGCATTTT.

CDR3 sequence reads: CASRENPGANVLTF. The CDR3 nucleotides read TGTGCCAGCAGGGAGAACCCCGGGGCCAACGTCCTGACTTTC. The V and J genes are TRBV6-5 and TRBJ2-6; D call uncertain. The CDR3 spans 14 residues. Per germline, CDR1 MNHEY and CDR2 SVGAGI. V was trimmed by 6 bases and J by 4 bases, leaving 10 bases between them.

V usage is TRBV29-1 and J usage is TRBJ2-7; 8 bases match TRBD1. V was pared by 6 bases and J by 6 bases, with 10 bases of the junction left unmatched. Germline-derived CDR1 and CDR2 are SQVTM and ANQGSEA. CDR3 length: 13 residues. For the CDR3, the DNA is TGCAGCGTCGGACACGGACAGGGTACCGAGCAGTACTTC. This translates into CSVGHGQGTEQYF.